The 6 T cell receptor beta chains listed next were all sequenced from one sample in a study of identical twins. TCRdb reanalysed the 5' RACE reads using MiXCR and keeps one entry per CDR3 protein. Of more than 600,000 distinct CDR3 sequences listed, about 18% are singletons. This sample also belongs to another study, concerning T cells expressing NK-cell markers.

The sequencing sample was made of PBMCs. These receptors all come from a woman aged 18-29 years in good health.

Only a few counts were recorded for this clonotype. This chain joins TRBV12-3 or TRBV12-4 and TRBJ2-1; tentatively, D is TRBD2 (5 bases). The ends were cut back, 5 bases at V and 6 bases at J, with 17 bases in the middle. This CDR3 contains 15 residues. CDR3 coding DNA: TGTGCCAGCAGTAGCCCGTTTGGACTTCGCAATGAGCAGTTCTTC. This sequence encodes CASSSPFGLRNEQFF.

The chain has TRBV20-1 and TRBJ2-7, with 9 bases matching TRBD2. The length of the CDR3 is 15 residues. CDR1 DFQATT and CDR2 SNEGSKA come from the germline V gene (reference sequence). The V gene end was trimmed by 4 bases and the J gene end by 3 bases; junction bases not matched to a gene: 10. The CDR3 protein is CSATDLAGLSYEQYF. The CDR3 DNA reads TGCAGTGCTACCGACCTAGCGGGGCTTAGCTACGAGCAGTACTTC.

In this sample, this clonotype turned up a few times. The chain joins TRBV3-1 to TRBJ2-7; unclear D gene. Deletions cut 4 bases from V and 7 bases from J, with 20 bases between. The CDR3 is 15 residues long. CDR1 LGHDT and CDR2 YNNKEL come from the germline V gene (reference sequence). Written as DNA, the CDR3 is TGTGCCAGCAGCCCGTCGACTCCTTTAGTGGAAGAGCAGTACTTC. Its translation: CASSPSTPLVEEQYF.

This clonotype was detected a few times. The rearrangement uses TRBV6-6 and TRBJ2-2; D is tentatively TRBD1 or TRBD2 (5 bases each). V was clipped by 5 bases and J by 4 bases, with 14 bases between them. CDR1 is MNHNY and CDR2 is SVGAGI in the germline V gene (reference sequence). The CDR3 has 15 residues. Here the CDR3 reads CASSSQARGTGELFF. DNA for the CDR3: TGTGCCAGCAGTAGCCAGGCGAGGGGCACCGGGGAGCTGTTTTTT.

This clonotype has more than one count but fewer than ten. V is TRBV12-3 or TRBV12-4 and J is TRBJ2-2; D is unresolved. The CDR3 has 15 amino acids. Trimming stripped 7 bases from V and 6 bases from J, with 18 bases between. CDR3 residues: CASTDPLRQPGELFF. The CDR3 coding sequence is TGTGCCAGCACCGACCCACTACGCCAGCCCGGGGAGCTGTTTTTT.

This chain uses TRBV7-2 with TRBJ2-6; perhaps TRBD1 as D (6 bases). This CDR3 is 16 amino acids long. Germline CDR1 SGHTA, CDR2 FQGNSA. Trimming took off 6 bases at V and 2 bases at J, with 14 bases between the two ends. The CDR3 spells CASSYKQGAGANVLTF. CDR3 nucleotides: TGTGCCAGCAGTTACAAACAGGGAGCTGGGGCCAACGTCCTGACTTTC.